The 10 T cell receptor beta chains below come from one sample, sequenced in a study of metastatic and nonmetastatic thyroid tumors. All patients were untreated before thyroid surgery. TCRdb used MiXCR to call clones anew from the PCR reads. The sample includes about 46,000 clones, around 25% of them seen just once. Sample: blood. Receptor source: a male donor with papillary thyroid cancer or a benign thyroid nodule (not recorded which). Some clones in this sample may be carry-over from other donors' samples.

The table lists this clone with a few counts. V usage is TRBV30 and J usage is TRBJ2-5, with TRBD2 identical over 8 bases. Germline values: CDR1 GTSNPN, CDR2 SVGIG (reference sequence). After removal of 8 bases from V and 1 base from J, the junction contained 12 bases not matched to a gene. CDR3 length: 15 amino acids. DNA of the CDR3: TGTGCCCAGGCGGCGGGCGGGGGGACCCAAGAGACCCAGTACTTC. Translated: CAQAAGGGTQETQYF. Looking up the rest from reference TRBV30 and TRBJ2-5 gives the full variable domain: SQTIHQWPATLVQPVGSPLSLECTVEGTSNPNLYWYRQAAGRGLQLLFYSVGIGQISSEVPQNLSASRPQDRQFILSSKKLLLSDSGFYLCAQAAGGGTQETQYFGPGTRLLVL.

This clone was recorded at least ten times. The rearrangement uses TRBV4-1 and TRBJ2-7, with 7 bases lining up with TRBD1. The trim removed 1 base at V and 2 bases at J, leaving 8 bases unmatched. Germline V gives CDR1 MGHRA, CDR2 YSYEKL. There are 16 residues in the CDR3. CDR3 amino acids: CASSQVTGRTPYEQYF. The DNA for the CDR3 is TGCGCCAGCAGCCAAGTGACAGGGCGTACCCCCTACGAGCAGTACTTC.

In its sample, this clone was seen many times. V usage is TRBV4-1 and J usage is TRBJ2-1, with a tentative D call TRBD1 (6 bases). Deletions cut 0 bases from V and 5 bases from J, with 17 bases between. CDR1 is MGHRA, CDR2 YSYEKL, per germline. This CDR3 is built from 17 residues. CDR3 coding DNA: TGCGCCAGCAGCCAAGACCCCCCAGGGGTTGGCGACAATGAGCAGTTCTTC. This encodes CASSQDPPGVGDNEQFF.

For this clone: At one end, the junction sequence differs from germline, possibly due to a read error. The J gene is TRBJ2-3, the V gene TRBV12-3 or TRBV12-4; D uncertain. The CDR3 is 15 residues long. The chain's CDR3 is CASSFHSRSTYTQYF. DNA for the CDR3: TGTGCCAGCAGTTTTCACTCTCGGAGCACATATACGCAGTATTTT.

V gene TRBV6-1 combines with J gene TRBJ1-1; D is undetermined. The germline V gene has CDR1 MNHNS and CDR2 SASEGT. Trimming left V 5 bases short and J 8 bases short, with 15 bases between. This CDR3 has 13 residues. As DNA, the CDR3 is TGTGCCAGCAGTTTAAAAAGACAAGGGGAAGCTTTCTTT. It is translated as CASSLKRQGEAFF.

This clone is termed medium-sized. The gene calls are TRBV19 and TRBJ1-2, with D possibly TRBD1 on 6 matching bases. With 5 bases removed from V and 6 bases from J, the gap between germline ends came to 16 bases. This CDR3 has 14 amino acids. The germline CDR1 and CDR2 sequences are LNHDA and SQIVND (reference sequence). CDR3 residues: CASSPRWGADGYTF. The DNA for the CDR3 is TGTGCCAGTAGTCCCCGGTGGGGGGCAGATGGCTACACCTTC.

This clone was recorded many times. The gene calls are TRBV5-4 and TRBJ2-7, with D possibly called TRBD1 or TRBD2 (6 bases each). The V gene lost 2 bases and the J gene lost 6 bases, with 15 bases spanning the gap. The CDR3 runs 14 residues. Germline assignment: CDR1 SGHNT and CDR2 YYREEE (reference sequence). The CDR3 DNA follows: TGTGCCAGCAGCTTAGGGGGGAGCCATAGCGAGCAGTACTTC. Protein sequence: CASSLGGSHSEQYF.

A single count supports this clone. The CDR3 DNA follows: TGCGCCAGCAGCCAAGAAGTCTCCTACGAGCAGTACTTC. Translation gives CASSQEVSYEQYF. This rearrangement joins TRBV4-3 to TRBJ2-7; the D is unclear. The germline V gene encodes CDR1 LGHNA and CDR2 YSLEER. V lost 0 bases, J lost 0 bases, and 3 bases lay in between. The CDR3 has 13 amino acids.

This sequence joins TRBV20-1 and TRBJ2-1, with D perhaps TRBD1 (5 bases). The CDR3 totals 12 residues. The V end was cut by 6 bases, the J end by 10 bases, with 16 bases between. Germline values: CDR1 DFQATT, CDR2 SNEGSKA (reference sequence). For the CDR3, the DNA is TGCAGTGCCAAGACCACAGGTTACGAGCAGTTCTTC. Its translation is CSAKTTGYEQFF.

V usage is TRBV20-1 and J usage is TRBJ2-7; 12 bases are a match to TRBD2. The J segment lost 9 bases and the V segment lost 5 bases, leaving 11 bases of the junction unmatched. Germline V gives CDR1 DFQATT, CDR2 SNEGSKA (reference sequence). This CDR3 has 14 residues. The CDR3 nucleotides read TGCAGTGCTGACCGGACTAGCGGGGCCGGGGGGCAGTACTTC. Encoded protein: CSADRTSGAGGQYF.